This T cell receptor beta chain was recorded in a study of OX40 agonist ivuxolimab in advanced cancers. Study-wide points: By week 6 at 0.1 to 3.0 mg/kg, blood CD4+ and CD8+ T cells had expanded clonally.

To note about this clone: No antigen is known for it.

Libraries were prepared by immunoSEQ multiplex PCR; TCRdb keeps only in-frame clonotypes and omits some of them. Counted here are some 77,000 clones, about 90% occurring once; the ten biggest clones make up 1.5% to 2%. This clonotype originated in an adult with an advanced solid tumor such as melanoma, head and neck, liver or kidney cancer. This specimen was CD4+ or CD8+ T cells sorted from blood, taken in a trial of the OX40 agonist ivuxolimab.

Written as DNA, the CDR3 is TGTGCCAGCAGCAAGGACACATACTCTGGAAACACCATATATTTT. As protein: CASSKDTYSGNTIYF. J is TRBJ1-3 and V is TRBV7-2; possibly TRBD1 for D (5 bases). The germline V gene encodes CDR1 SGHTA and CDR2 FQGNSA. V shed 5 bases and J shed 0 bases, with 11 bases lying between them. CDR3 length: 15 amino acids.